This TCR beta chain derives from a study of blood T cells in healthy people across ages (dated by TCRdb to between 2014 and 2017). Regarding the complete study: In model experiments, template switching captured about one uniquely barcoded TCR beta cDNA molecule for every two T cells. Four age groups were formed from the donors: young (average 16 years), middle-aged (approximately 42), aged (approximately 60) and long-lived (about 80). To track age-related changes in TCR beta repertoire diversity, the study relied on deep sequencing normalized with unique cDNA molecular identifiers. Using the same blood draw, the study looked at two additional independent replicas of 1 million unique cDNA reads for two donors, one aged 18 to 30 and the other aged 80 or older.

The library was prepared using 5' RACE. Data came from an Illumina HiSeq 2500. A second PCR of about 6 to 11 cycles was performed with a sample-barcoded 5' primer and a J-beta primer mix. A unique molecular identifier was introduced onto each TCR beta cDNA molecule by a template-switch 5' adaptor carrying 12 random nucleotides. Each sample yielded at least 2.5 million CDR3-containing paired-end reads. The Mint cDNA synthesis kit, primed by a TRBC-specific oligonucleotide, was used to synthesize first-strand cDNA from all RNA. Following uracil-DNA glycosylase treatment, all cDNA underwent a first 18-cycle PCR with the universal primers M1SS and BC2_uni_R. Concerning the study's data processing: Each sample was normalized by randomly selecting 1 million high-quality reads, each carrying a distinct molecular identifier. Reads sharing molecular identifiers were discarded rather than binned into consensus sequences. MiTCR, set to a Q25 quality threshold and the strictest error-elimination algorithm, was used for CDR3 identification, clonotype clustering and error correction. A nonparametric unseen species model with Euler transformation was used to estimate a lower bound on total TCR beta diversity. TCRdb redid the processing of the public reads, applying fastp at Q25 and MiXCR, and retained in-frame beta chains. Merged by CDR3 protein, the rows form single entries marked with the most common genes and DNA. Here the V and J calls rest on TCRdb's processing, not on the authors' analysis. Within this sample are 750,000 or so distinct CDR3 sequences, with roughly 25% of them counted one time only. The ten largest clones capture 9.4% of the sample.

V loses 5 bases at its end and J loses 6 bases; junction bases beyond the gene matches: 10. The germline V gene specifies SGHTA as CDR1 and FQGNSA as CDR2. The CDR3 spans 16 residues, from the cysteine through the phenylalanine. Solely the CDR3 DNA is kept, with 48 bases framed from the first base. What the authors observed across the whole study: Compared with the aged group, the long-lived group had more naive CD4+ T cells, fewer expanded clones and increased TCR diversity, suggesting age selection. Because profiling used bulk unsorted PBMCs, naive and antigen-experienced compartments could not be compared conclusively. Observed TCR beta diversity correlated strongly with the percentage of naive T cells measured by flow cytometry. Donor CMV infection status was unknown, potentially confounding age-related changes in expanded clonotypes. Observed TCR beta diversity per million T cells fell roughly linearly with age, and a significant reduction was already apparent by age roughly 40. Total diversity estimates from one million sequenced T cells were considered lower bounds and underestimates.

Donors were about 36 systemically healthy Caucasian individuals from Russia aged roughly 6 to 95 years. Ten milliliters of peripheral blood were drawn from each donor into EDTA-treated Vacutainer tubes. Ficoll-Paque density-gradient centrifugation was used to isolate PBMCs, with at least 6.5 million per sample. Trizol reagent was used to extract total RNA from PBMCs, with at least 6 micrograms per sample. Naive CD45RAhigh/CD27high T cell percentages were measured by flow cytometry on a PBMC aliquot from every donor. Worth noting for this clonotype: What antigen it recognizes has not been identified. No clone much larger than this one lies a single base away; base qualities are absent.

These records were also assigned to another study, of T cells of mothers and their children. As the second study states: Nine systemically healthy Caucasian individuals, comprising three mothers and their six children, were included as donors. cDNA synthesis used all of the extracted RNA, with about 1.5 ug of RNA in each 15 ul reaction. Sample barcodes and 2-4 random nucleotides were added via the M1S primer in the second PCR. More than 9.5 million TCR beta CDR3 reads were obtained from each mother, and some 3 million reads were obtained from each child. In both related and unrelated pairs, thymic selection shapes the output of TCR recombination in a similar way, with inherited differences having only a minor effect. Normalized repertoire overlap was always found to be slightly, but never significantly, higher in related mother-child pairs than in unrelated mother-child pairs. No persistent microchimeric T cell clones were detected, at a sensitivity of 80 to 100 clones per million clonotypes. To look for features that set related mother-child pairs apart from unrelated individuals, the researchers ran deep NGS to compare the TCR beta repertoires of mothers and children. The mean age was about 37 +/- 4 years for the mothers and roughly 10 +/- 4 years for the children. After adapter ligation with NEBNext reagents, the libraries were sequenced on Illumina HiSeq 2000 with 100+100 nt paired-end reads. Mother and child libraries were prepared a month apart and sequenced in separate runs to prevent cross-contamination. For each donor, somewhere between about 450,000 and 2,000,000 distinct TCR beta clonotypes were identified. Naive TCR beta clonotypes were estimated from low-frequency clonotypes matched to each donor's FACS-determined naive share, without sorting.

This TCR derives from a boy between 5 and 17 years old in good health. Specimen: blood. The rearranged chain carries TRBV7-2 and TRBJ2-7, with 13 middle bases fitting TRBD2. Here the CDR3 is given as CASSPWTSGGLSEQYF. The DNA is TGTGCCAGCAGCCCGTGGACTAGCGGGGGCCTCTCCGAGCAGTACTTC.